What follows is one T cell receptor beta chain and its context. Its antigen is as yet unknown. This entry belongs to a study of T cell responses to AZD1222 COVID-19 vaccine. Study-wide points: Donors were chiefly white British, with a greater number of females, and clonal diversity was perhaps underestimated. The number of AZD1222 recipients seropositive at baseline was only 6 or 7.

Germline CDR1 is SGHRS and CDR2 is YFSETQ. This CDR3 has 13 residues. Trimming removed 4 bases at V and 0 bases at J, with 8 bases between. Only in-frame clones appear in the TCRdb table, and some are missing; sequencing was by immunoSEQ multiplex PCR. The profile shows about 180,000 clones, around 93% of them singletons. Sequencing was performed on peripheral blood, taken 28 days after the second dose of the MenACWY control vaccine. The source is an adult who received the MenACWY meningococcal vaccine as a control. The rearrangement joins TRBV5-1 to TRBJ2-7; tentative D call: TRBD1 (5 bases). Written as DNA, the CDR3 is TGCGCCAGCAGCCCGGACAACTCCTACGAGCAGTACTTC. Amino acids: CASSPDNSYEQYF.